The present T cell receptor (beta chain) was sequenced within a study of blood T cell repertoires in COVID-19. About the study: Whether acute or convalescent, the COVID-19 samples came from the United States, Italy and Spain.

As processed by the authors: Reference gene primers were amplified, and this amplification served to estimate nucleated cell counts. Profiled with immunoSEQ multiplex PCR; TCRdb holds only in-frame clones, not every one. D and trimming come from the DNA, and the V and J calls and clone size come from that table. The table lists tens of thousands of clones, around 82% of them singletons. This clonotype originated in a woman older than 75 with active or convalescent COVID-19. The sample consisted of peripheral blood.

In DNA, the CDR3 is TGCGCCAGCAGCTTGGCCGGGACAGGGGGCGCTAATGAAAAACTGTTTTTT. Its protein product is CASSLAGTGGANEKLFF. The gene calls are TRBV5-1 and TRBJ1-4; TRBD1 matches 12 bases. This CDR3 is 17 amino acids long. With 0 bases clipped from V and 3 bases from J, the junction kept 3 bases outside the gene matches. Per germline, CDR1 SGHRS and CDR2 YFSETQ.